This is a list of T cell receptor beta chains from one sample in a study of blood T cell repertoires in COVID-19. Libraries were prepared by immunoSEQ multiplex PCR; TCRdb keeps only in-frame clonotypes and omits some of them. The sample shows 250,000 to 350,000 clones, around 90% of them seen only once. Sequences were obtained from PBMCs or T cells enriched from blood (not recorded which). These receptors were taken from a woman younger than 45 who had recovered from COVID-19. Each CDR3 is given with its conserved first and last residue. The D gene is left open where the match is weak. Only part of the rows carry a size: once, few, many, or a class if the clone is expanded.

abundance: few
j_gene: TRBJ1-1
d_gene: TRBD1
v_gene: TRBV28
CDR3nt: TGTGCCAGCAGTTTGACAGGGGGCGAAGCTTTCTTT
CDR3aa: CASSLTGGEAFF

abundance: NA
j_gene: TRBJ2-5
d_gene: TRBD1
v_gene: TRBV18
CDR3nt: TGTGCCAGCGGGGAAGGGGGCGCGGAGACCCAGTACTTC
CDR3aa: CASGEGGAETQYF

abundance: once
j_gene: TRBJ2-7
d_gene: TRBD2
v_gene: TRBV27
CDR3nt: TGTGCCAGCAGCCTCGTAAGAACGGGAGGGCCGTTGGAGCAGTACTTC
CDR3aa: CASSLVRTGGPLEQYF

abundance: NA
j_gene: TRBJ2-5
d_gene: TRBD2
v_gene: TRBV3-1/TRBV3-2
CDR3nt: TGTGCCAGCAGCCTACTCGGGGTAGCGGGGGCAGAGACCCAGTACTTC
CDR3aa: CASSLLGVAGAETQYF

abundance: NA
j_gene: TRBJ1-1
d_gene: NA
v_gene: TRBV5-1
CDR3nt: TGCGCCAGCAGCTTGGGACAGGCGCTCAACACTGAAGCTTTCTTT
CDR3aa: CASSLGQALNTEAFF

abundance: NA
j_gene: TRBJ2-1
d_gene: NA
v_gene: TRBV7-2
CDR3nt: TGTGCCAGCAGCTTAGAAGGGACAAATAGAAATGAGCAGTTCTTC
CDR3aa: CASSLEGTNRNEQFF

abundance: NA
j_gene: TRBJ2-3
d_gene: TRBD2
v_gene: TRBV5-6
CDR3nt: TGTGCCAGCATTTCGCCCAGCGGGGTACCTATACGCACAGATACGCAGTATTTT
CDR3aa: CASISPSGVPIRTDTQYF

abundance: NA
j_gene: TRBJ2-5
d_gene: NA
v_gene: TRBV15
CDR3nt: TGTGCCACCAGCATTCCGCAGGGGACACGGGAGACCCAGTACTTC
CDR3aa: CATSIPQGTRETQYF

abundance: NA
j_gene: TRBJ1-6
d_gene: TRBD1
v_gene: TRBV28
CDR3nt: TGTGCCAGCAGCCTCATACAGGGGAGTAATTCACCCCTCCACTTT
CDR3aa: CASSLIQGSNSPLHF

abundance: NA
j_gene: TRBJ2-3
d_gene: TRBD2
v_gene: TRBV19
CDR3nt: TGTGCCAGTAGTCCGAACCCGGGACTAGCGGCCACAGATACGCAGTATTTT
CDR3aa: CASSPNPGLAATDTQYF

abundance: NA
j_gene: TRBJ2-1
d_gene: NA
v_gene: TRBV14
CDR3nt: TGTGCCAGCAGCCAAGCGACAGTAGTCCAAGCTGAGCAGTTCTTC
CDR3aa: CASSQATVVQAEQFF

abundance: NA
j_gene: TRBJ2-1
d_gene: NA
v_gene: TRBV29-1
CDR3nt: TGCAGCGTTGAAATGGCTTCGGGGCAGTTCTTC
CDR3aa: CSVEMASGQFF

abundance: NA
j_gene: TRBJ1-1
d_gene: NA
v_gene: TRBV10-1
CDR3nt: TGCGCCAGCAGTGAGGGGAGCGGGGGAAACACTGAAGCTTTCTTT
CDR3aa: CASSEGSGGNTEAFF

abundance: NA
j_gene: TRBJ2-6
d_gene: NA
v_gene: TRBV5-1
CDR3nt: TGCGCCAGCAGCTTGTCCACAGGGACTGGGGCCAACGTCCTGACTTTC
CDR3aa: CASSLSTGTGANVLTF

abundance: NA
j_gene: TRBJ2-1
d_gene: TRBD2
v_gene: TRBV3-1/TRBV3-2
CDR3nt: TGTGCCAGCAGCCACAGGACTAGCGAATACAATGAGCAGTTCTTC
CDR3aa: CASSHRTSEYNEQFF

abundance: few
j_gene: TRBJ1-2
d_gene: NA
v_gene: TRBV19
CDR3nt: TGTGCCACCGTTGGGGACTTTTTACATGGCTACACCTTC
CDR3aa: CATVGDFLHGYTF

abundance: NA
j_gene: TRBJ1-3
d_gene: NA
v_gene: TRBV7-9
CDR3nt: TGTGCCAGCCAGGTGTCGCAAGCTATGTCTGGAAACACCATATATTTT
CDR3aa: CASQVSQAMSGNTIYF

abundance: NA
j_gene: TRBJ1-4
d_gene: NA
v_gene: TRBV11-1
CDR3nt: TGTGCCAGCAGCATTACAGGGAATGAAAAACTGTTTTTT
CDR3aa: CASSITGNEKLFF

abundance: NA
j_gene: TRBJ1-6
d_gene: NA
v_gene: TRBV28
CDR3nt: TGTGCCAGCAGTAACCTGGGGGCGGATTCACCCCTCCACTTT
CDR3aa: CASSNLGADSPLHF

abundance: NA
j_gene: TRBJ2-7
d_gene: NA
v_gene: TRBV28
CDR3nt: TGTGCCAGCAACGCATCACCGGGACAGACGGGGGAGGAGCAGTACTTC
CDR3aa: CASNASPGQTGEEQYF

abundance: NA
j_gene: TRBJ2-7
d_gene: TRBD2
v_gene: TRBV4-1
CDR3nt: TGCGCCAGCAGCCCAGCGGGAGGGGGCTACGAGCAGTACTTC
CDR3aa: CASSPAGGGYEQYF

abundance: NA
j_gene: TRBJ2-1
d_gene: TRBD1
v_gene: TRBV4-1
CDR3nt: TGCGCCAGCAGCGGAGTAGTCGGGACAGGAGTCCGAAATGAGCAGTTCTTC
CDR3aa: CASSGVVGTGVRNEQFF

abundance: NA
j_gene: TRBJ1-1
d_gene: NA
v_gene: TRBV4-1
CDR3nt: TGCGCCAGCAGTCCAGGGCTAAATACTGAAGCTTTCTTT
CDR3aa: CASSPGLNTEAFF

abundance: NA
j_gene: TRBJ2-7
d_gene: TRBD1
v_gene: TRBV6-2/TRBV6-3
CDR3nt: TGTGCCAGCAGTGCCCCCGGGACAGGGGCCGAGCAGTACTTC
CDR3aa: CASSAPGTGAEQYF

abundance: NA
j_gene: TRBJ2-7
d_gene: NA
v_gene: TRBV18
CDR3nt: TGTGCCAGCTCACCGACAGCTGGGGTGTTAGACTACGAGCAGTACTTC
CDR3aa: CASSPTAGVLDYEQYF

abundance: few
j_gene: TRBJ1-2
d_gene: NA
v_gene: TRBV7-3
CDR3nt: TGTGCCAGCAGCACCACCGGCACAGCGGGGGGGTATGGCTACACCTTC
CDR3aa: CASSTTGTAGGYGYTF

abundance: NA
j_gene: TRBJ2-3
d_gene: NA
v_gene: TRBV6-4
CDR3nt: TGTGCCAGCAGTGACCCGAGGGATACGCAGTATTTT
CDR3aa: CASSDPRDTQYF

abundance: NA
j_gene: TRBJ2-2
d_gene: NA
v_gene: TRBV28
CDR3nt: TGTGCCAGCAGTAGCCATGCGAACACCGGGGAGCTGTTTTTT
CDR3aa: CASSSHANTGELFF

abundance: once
j_gene: TRBJ1-4
d_gene: TRBD1
v_gene: TRBV28
CDR3nt: TGTGCCAGCAGTTTATTACGGGACAGGGTAGTAGATGAAAAACTGTTTTTT
CDR3aa: CASSLLRDRVVDEKLFF

abundance: few
j_gene: TRBJ1-1
d_gene: NA
v_gene: TRBV5-1
CDR3nt: TGCGCCAGCAGCTACGGACAGTCCTACACTGAAGCTTTCTTT
CDR3aa: CASSYGQSYTEAFF

abundance: NA
j_gene: TRBJ1-2
d_gene: NA
v_gene: TRBV11-2
CDR3nt: TGTGCCAGCAGCTATCCCGGGACACCTAATGGCTACACCTTC
CDR3aa: CASSYPGTPNGYTF

abundance: few
j_gene: TRBJ1-1
d_gene: NA
v_gene: TRBV28
CDR3nt: TGTGCCAGCAGAAACACCGGACAGCACACTGAAGCTTTCTTT
CDR3aa: CASRNTGQHTEAFF

abundance: few
j_gene: TRBJ2-2
d_gene: NA
v_gene: TRBV27
CDR3nt: TGTGCCAGCAGTTTTGGGCAGCACACCGGGGAGCTGTTTTTT
CDR3aa: CASSFGQHTGELFF

abundance: NA
j_gene: TRBJ2-3
d_gene: TRBD1
v_gene: TRBV28
CDR3nt: TGTGCCAGCAGCACCCTGACAGGGGGCACAGATACGCAGTATTTT
CDR3aa: CASSTLTGGTDTQYF

abundance: NA
j_gene: TRBJ2-3
d_gene: NA
v_gene: TRBV9
CDR3nt: TGTGCCAGCAGCGTTTGGCAGACTAGCACAGATACGCAGTATTTT
CDR3aa: CASSVWQTSTDTQYF

abundance: NA
j_gene: TRBJ2-7
d_gene: TRBD1
v_gene: TRBV10-3
CDR3nt: TGTGCCATCAGTGACCCCGACAGGGGCCACGAGCAGTACTTC
CDR3aa: CAISDPDRGHEQYF

abundance: once
j_gene: TRBJ2-1
d_gene: NA
v_gene: TRBV30
CDR3nt: TGTGCCTGGTGTCACACGAATAACAATGAGCAGTTCTTC
CDR3aa: CAWCHTNNNEQFF

abundance: NA
j_gene: TRBJ2-1
d_gene: TRBD2
v_gene: TRBV30
CDR3nt: TGTGCCTGGACGCCTCCTCCTGGGACTAGCGGGAAATACAATGAGCAGTTCTTC
CDR3aa: CAWTPPPGTSGKYNEQFF

abundance: NA
j_gene: TRBJ2-5
d_gene: NA
v_gene: TRBV5-1
CDR3nt: TGCGCCAGCAGCCTAACGGGAGAGACCCAGTACTTC
CDR3aa: CASSLTGETQYF

abundance: NA
j_gene: TRBJ2-7
d_gene: NA
v_gene: TRBV20-1
CDR3nt: TGCAGTGCTAGAGGAAGGACAGAGCAGTACTTC
CDR3aa: CSARGRTEQYF

abundance: NA
j_gene: TRBJ2-6
d_gene: TRBD1
v_gene: TRBV4-2
CDR3nt: TGTGCCAGCAGCCAAGAAGTCCCGGGACAGGGCTTTTCTGGGGCCAACGTCCTGACTTTC
CDR3aa: CASSQEVPGQGFSGANVLTF

abundance: once
j_gene: TRBJ2-7
d_gene: NA
v_gene: TRBV6-2/TRBV6-3
CDR3nt: TGTGCCAGCAGCCCGGATAGGGGGACCGCGCCATACGAGCAGTACTTC
CDR3aa: CASSPDRGTAPYEQYF

abundance: few
j_gene: TRBJ2-7
d_gene: TRBD2
v_gene: TRBV27
CDR3nt: TGTGCCAGCAGCAAGTGGCGGCTAGCGGGAGAGTACGAGCAGTACTTC
CDR3aa: CASSKWRLAGEYEQYF

abundance: NA
j_gene: TRBJ1-3
d_gene: NA
v_gene: TRBV15
CDR3nt: TGTGCCACCAGCACCTCTACTGGAAACACCATATATTTT
CDR3aa: CATSTSTGNTIYF

abundance: once
j_gene: TRBJ2-4
d_gene: NA
v_gene: TRBV28
CDR3nt: TGTGCCAGCAGTTCGGACAGCTCTTTGACACTAAACATTCAGTACTTC
CDR3aa: CASSSDSSLTLNIQYF

abundance: NA
j_gene: TRBJ1-1
d_gene: NA
v_gene: TRBV19
CDR3nt: TGTGCCAGTATGGTCCGGGGAATGAACACTGAAGCTTTCTTT
CDR3aa: CASMVRGMNTEAFF

abundance: NA
j_gene: TRBJ2-6
d_gene: NA
v_gene: TRBV19
CDR3nt: TGTGCCAGTAGCGTATACTCTGGGGCCAACGTCCTGACTTTC
CDR3aa: CASSVYSGANVLTF

abundance: NA
j_gene: TRBJ2-5
d_gene: TRBD1
v_gene: TRBV5-1
CDR3nt: TGCGCCAGCAGCGCCTGGGGACAGACTTACCAAGAGACCCAGTACTTC
CDR3aa: CASSAWGQTYQETQYF

abundance: NA
j_gene: TRBJ2-7
d_gene: TRBD2
v_gene: TRBV25-1
CDR3nt: TGTGCCAGCAGTGAATATGGTCCGGGGGGGATTCGGGACGAGCAGTACTTC
CDR3aa: CASSEYGPGGIRDEQYF

abundance: NA
j_gene: TRBJ2-5
d_gene: TRBD2
v_gene: TRBV3-1/TRBV3-2
CDR3nt: TGTGCCAGCAGCCAAGACTCTAGCGGGAAGTGGGAGACCCAGTACTTC
CDR3aa: CASSQDSSGKWETQYF

abundance: NA
j_gene: TRBJ1-1
d_gene: TRBD1
v_gene: TRBV7-9
CDR3nt: TGTGCCAGCAGACCGGGGCCAATCCAGGGGGCGAACACTGAAGCTTTCTTT
CDR3aa: CASRPGPIQGANTEAFF

abundance: NA
j_gene: TRBJ2-5
d_gene: NA
v_gene: TRBV4-1
CDR3nt: TGCGCCAGCAGCCAAGAAAGGGTGGTGGACAGCCAAGAGACCCAGTACTTC
CDR3aa: CASSQERVVDSQETQYF

abundance: NA
j_gene: TRBJ1-2
d_gene: TRBD1
v_gene: TRBV13
CDR3nt: TGTGCCAGCAGGGCAACAGGGGTAGGCTACACCTTC
CDR3aa: CASRATGVGYTF

abundance: NA
j_gene: TRBJ1-3
d_gene: NA
v_gene: TRBV28
CDR3nt: TGTGCCACTTCCTCGGCAGGTGAATCTGGAAACACCATATATTTT
CDR3aa: CATSSAGESGNTIYF

abundance: NA
j_gene: TRBJ2-7
d_gene: TRBD1
v_gene: TRBV5-1
CDR3nt: TGCGCCAGCAGTGACAGGGGGCCCTCCTACGAGCAGTACTTC
CDR3aa: CASSDRGPSYEQYF

abundance: NA
j_gene: TRBJ1-4
d_gene: TRBD1
v_gene: TRBV7-9
CDR3nt: TGTGCCAGCCGAGACAGGGTTATGACTAATGAAAAACTGTTTTTT
CDR3aa: CASRDRVMTNEKLFF

abundance: NA
j_gene: TRBJ1-2
d_gene: NA
v_gene: TRBV5-6
CDR3nt: TGTGCCAGCAGCGCTAATCTACAGGTCGTCTATGGCTACACCTTC
CDR3aa: CASSANLQVVYGYTF

abundance: NA
j_gene: TRBJ1-1
d_gene: TRBD1
v_gene: TRBV19
CDR3nt: TGTGCCAGTAGTATTAAAAACAGGGGCGGGAACACTGAAGCTTTCTTT
CDR3aa: CASSIKNRGGNTEAFF

abundance: NA
j_gene: TRBJ1-1
d_gene: NA
v_gene: TRBV28
CDR3nt: TGTGCCAGCAGTTTAGTGACCAGGGATGAAGCTTTCTTT
CDR3aa: CASSLVTRDEAFF